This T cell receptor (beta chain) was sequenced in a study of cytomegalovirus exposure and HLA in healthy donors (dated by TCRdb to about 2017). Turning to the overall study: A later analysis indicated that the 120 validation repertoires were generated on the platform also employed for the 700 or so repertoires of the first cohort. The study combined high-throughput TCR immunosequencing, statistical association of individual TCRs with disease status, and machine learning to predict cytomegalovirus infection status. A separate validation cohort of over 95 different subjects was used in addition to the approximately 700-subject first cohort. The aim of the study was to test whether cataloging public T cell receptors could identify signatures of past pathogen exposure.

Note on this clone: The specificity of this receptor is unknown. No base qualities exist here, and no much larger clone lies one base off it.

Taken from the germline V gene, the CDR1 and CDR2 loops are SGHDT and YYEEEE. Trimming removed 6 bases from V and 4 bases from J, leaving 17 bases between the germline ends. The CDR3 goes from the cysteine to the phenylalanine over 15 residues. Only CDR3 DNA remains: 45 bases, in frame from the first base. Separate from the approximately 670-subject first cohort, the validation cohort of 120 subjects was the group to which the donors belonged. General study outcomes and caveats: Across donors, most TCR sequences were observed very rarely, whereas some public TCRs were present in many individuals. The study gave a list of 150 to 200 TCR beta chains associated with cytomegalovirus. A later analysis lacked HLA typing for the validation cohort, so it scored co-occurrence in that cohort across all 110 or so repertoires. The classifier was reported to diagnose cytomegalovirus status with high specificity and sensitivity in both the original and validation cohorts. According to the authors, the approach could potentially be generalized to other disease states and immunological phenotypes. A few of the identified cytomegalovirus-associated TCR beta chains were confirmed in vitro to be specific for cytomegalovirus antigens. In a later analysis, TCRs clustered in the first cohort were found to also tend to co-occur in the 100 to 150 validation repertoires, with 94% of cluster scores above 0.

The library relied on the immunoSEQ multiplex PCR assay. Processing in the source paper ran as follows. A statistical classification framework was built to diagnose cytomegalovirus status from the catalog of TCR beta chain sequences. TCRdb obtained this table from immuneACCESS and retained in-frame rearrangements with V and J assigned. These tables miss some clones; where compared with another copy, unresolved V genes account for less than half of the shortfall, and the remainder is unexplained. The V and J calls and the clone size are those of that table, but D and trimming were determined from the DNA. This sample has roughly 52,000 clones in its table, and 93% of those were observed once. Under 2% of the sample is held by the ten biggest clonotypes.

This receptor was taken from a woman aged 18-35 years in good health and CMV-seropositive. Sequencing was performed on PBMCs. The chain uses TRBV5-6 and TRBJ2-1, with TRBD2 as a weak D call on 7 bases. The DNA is TGTGCCAGCACCTTTAGGGGGGGCGGGTACAATGAGCAGTTCTTC. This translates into CASTFRGGGYNEQFF.